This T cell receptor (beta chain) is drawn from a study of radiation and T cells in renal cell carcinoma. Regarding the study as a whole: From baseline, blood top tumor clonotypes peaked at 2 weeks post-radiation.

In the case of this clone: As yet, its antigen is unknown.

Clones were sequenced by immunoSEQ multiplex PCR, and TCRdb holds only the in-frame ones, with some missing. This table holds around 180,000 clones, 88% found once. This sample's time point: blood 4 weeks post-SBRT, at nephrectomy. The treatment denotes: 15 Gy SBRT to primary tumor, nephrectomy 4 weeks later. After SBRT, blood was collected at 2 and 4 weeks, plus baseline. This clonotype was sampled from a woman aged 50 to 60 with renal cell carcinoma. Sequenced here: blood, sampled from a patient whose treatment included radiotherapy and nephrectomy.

The CDR3 nucleotides read TGTGCCAGCAGCTTGGTGATAGGTACTAGGTTATTCTCCTACAATGAGCAGTTCTTC. Protein product: CASSLVIGTRLFSYNEQFF. This chain connects TRBV5-8 to TRBJ2-1; D is perhaps TRBD2 (5 bases). CDR1 SGHTS and CDR2 YDEGEE come from the germline V gene. V lost 0 bases to trimming and J lost 0 bases, with 19 bases between them. This CDR3 is 19 amino acids long. Filled out from reference TRBV5-8 and TRBJ2-1, the complete variable domain reads EAGVTQSPTHLIKTRGQQATLRCSPISGHTSVYWYQQALGLGLQFLLWYDEGEERNRGNFPPRFSGRQFPNYSSELNVNALELEDSALYLCASSLVIGTRLFSYNEQFFGPGTRLTVL.